Listed below are T cell receptor beta chains from one sample, sequenced in a study of control samples from healthy donors and cancer patients. Method: immunoSEQ multiplex PCR; TCRdb's copy keeps in-frame clones and lacks some. The sample has about 160,000 clones, around 96% seen once; the top ten hold just over 1%. The sequenced sample was blood. The receptors derive from a woman in her 30s in good health. Both conserved end residues are part of each CDR3. Fields, in order: clone size, V gene, D gene, J gene, CDR3 protein, CDR3 DNA. D genes are given only for firm matches. Size tells how often a clone was seen (once, few, many) or the class of an expanded clone, and some rows leave it out.

NA	TRBV29-1	TRBD1	TRBJ1-2	CSVEGRQGIYGYTF	TGCAGCGTTGAAGGAAGACAGGGGATCTATGGCTACACCTTC
once	TRBV5-1	TRBD1	TRBJ1-2	CASSLERDRANYGYTF	TGCGCCAGCAGCTTGGAAAGGGACAGGGCCAACTATGGCTACACCTTC
NA	TRBV14	NA	TRBJ1-6	CASSQDVSYNSPLHF	TGTGCCAGCAGCCAAGACGTGTCCTATAATTCACCCCTCCACTTT
once	TRBV6-6	NA	TRBJ1-4	CASSYPGSNEKLFF	TGTGCCAGCAGTTACCCGGGAAGTAATGAAAAACTGTTTTTT
NA	TRBV6-2/TRBV6-3	TRBD2	TRBJ2-2	CASSYLTTGGAPAGELFF	TGTGCCAGCAGTTACCTGACCACGGGGGGGGCCCCTGCCGGGGAGCTGTTTTTT
NA	TRBV15	NA	TRBJ1-2	CATSGRDPGPYGYTF	TGTGCCACCAGCGGGCGGGACCCAGGACCCTATGGCTACACCTTC
NA	TRBV4-1	TRBD1	TRBJ2-7	CASSQPTGSPYEQYF	TGCGCCAGCAGCCAACCGACAGGGTCCCCCTACGAGCAGTACTTC
NA	TRBV24-1	NA	TRBJ2-3	CATSDPPGADTQYF	TGTGCCACCAGTGACCCTCCTGGGGCAGATACGCAGTATTTT
NA	TRBV23-1	TRBD1	TRBJ1-5	CASNQDRENSNQPQHF	TGCGCCAGCAACCAGGACAGGGAGAATAGCAATCAGCCCCAGCATTTT
NA	TRBV2	NA	TRBJ1-6	CASSDATSSYNSPLHF	TGTGCCAGCAGCGATGCAACCAGCTCCTATAATTCACCCCTCCACTTT
NA	TRBV7-2	TRBD1	TRBJ2-5	CASSPRQGRAGTQYF	TGTGCCAGCAGCCCCAGACAGGGTAGGGCGGGGACCCAGTACTTC
NA	TRBV10-3	TRBD2	TRBJ2-5	CAITSGLTETQYF	TGTGCCATCACTTCGGGACTAACGGAGACCCAGTACTTC
NA	TRBV30	TRBD1	TRBJ1-5	CAWRGGEGQGSNQPQHF	TGTGCCTGGAGGGGAGGAGAGGGACAGGGGAGCAATCAGCCCCAGCATTTT
NA	TRBV6-2/TRBV6-3	TRBD1	TRBJ1-2	CASSPGQGLLYGYTF	TGTGCCAGCAGTCCGGGACAGGGGCTGCTCTATGGCTACACCTTC
once	TRBV27	NA	TRBJ1-2	CASSFARGGGYTF	TGTGCCAGCAGTTTCGCAAGGGGTGGTGGCTACACCTTC
NA	TRBV24-1	NA	TRBJ1-1	CATSDAAGNTEAFF	TGTGCCACCAGTGATGCCGCGGGGAACACTGAAGCTTTCTTT
NA	TRBV19	NA	TRBJ1-4	CASSLTGTGNEKLFF	TGTGCCAGTAGTCTGACCGGGACGGGTAATGAAAAACTGTTTTTT
NA	TRBV19	NA	TRBJ2-1	CASSIRRVTYNEQFF	TGTGCCAGTAGTATACGTAGGGTTACCTACAATGAGCAGTTCTTC
NA	TRBV5-1	NA	TRBJ2-2	CASSFSGDMNTGELFF	TGCGCCAGCAGCTTTTCAGGGGACATGAACACCGGGGAGCTGTTTTTT
NA	TRBV2	NA	TRBJ2-7	CASSDRGVRLNSYEQYF	TGTGCCAGCAGTGATAGGGGAGTCAGGCTTAACTCCTACGAGCAGTACTTC
NA	TRBV4-2	TRBD2	TRBJ2-4	CASSSGLAGVTSTGIQYF	TGTGCCAGCAGCTCTGGACTAGCGGGAGTCACCTCGACAGGCATTCAGTACTTC
NA	TRBV7-2	NA	TRBJ2-5	CASSLDQETQYF	TGTGCCAGCAGCTTAGACCAAGAGACCCAGTACTTC
NA	TRBV12-3/TRBV12-4	NA	TRBJ1-3	CASSKISGNTIYF	TGTGCCAGCAGCAAGATCTCTGGAAACACCATATATTTT
NA	TRBV13	TRBD1	TRBJ2-1	CASSRDSKDNEQFF	TGTGCCAGCAGTCGGGACAGCAAAGACAATGAGCAGTTCTTC
once	TRBV30	TRBD2	TRBJ2-5	CAWSKTAGGPRETQYF	TGTGCCTGGAGTAAGACAGCGGGAGGGCCGCGGGAGACCCAGTACTTC
NA	TRBV28	TRBD1	TRBJ1-5	CASSLLTGASNQPQHF	TGTGCCAGCAGTTTACTGACAGGGGCCAGCAATCAGCCCCAGCATTTT
once	TRBV25-1	TRBD1	TRBJ1-5	CASSESGGQPQHF	TGTGCCAGCAGTGAATCAGGGGGTCAGCCCCAGCATTTT
NA	TRBV7-6	NA	TRBJ2-1	CASSLVGASSYNEQFF	TGTGCCAGCAGCTTAGTAGGGGCCAGTTCCTACAATGAGCAGTTCTTC
NA	TRBV19	TRBD1	TRBJ1-6	CASSLTGAHYNSPLHF	TGTGCCAGTAGTTTGACAGGGGCGCACTATAATTCACCCCTCCACTTT
NA	TRBV3-1/TRBV3-2	TRBD2	TRBJ2-7	CASSQDVLAGVDEQYF	TGTGCCAGCAGCCAAGATGTATTAGCGGGTGTCGACGAGCAGTACTTC
NA	TRBV24-1	TRBD1	TRBJ1-2	CATSDFSAGGVYGYTF	TGTGCCACCAGTGATTTCTCCGCAGGGGGCGTCTATGGCTACACCTTC
NA	TRBV3-1/TRBV3-2	NA	TRBJ1-6	CASSRRGGEGGNSPLHF	TGTGCCAGCAGCCGAAGGGGAGGTGAGGGTGGTAATTCACCCCTCCACTTT
NA	TRBV5-5	NA	TRBJ2-2	CASSLPQGTNTGELFF	TGTGCCAGCAGCTTGCCACAGGGGACTAACACCGGGGAGCTGTTTTTT
NA	TRBV2	NA	TRBJ1-6	CASRTDSGSYNSPLHF	TGTGCCAGCAGGACCGACAGCGGCTCCTATAATTCACCCCTCCACTTT
NA	TRBV28	NA	TRBJ1-5	CASSNSGTGRRQPQHF	TGTGCCAGCAGTAACTCCGGGACGGGCCGGAGGCAGCCCCAGCATTTT
NA	TRBV11-3	TRBD2	TRBJ2-3	CASSSGTSGRAARTDTQYF	TGTGCCAGCAGCTCCGGGACTAGCGGGAGGGCCGCCCGGACAGATACGCAGTATTTT
once	TRBV11-1	NA	TRBJ1-2	CASSQLPGFGYTF	TGTGCCAGCAGCCAGCTGCCGGGGTTTGGCTACACCTTC
NA	TRBV28	NA	TRBJ2-2	CASSFAPNTGELFF	TGTGCCAGCAGTTTCGCTCCGAACACCGGGGAGCTGTTTTTT
NA	TRBV18	NA	TRBJ2-5	CASSTSWAGTQETQYF	TGTGCCAGCTCAACTTCCTGGGCAGGGACCCAAGAGACCCAGTACTTC
NA	TRBV7-9	NA	TRBJ1-1	CASSFFIASWNTEAFF	TGTGCCAGCAGCTTCTTTATAGCTAGTTGGAACACTGAAGCTTTCTTT
NA	TRBV6-1	NA	TRBJ2-3	CASSELGTQATDTQYF	TGTGCCAGCAGTGAATTAGGTACGCAGGCGACAGATACGCAGTATTTT
NA	TRBV7-8	TRBD1	TRBJ1-5	CASSQAGTGYQPQHF	TGTGCCAGCAGCCAGGCGGGGACAGGGTATCAGCCCCAGCATTTT
NA	TRBV5-1	NA	TRBJ1-1	CASSRPPAEAFF	TGCGCCAGCAGCAGACCGCCCGCCGAAGCTTTCTTT
NA	TRBV5-1	TRBD1	TRBJ2-1	CASSLGTGNNEQFF	TGCGCCAGCAGCTTGGGGACAGGGAACAATGAGCAGTTCTTC
NA	TRBV28	TRBD2	TRBJ2-3	CASSWGLAGTSTDTQYF	TGTGCCAGCAGTTGGGGACTAGCGGGGACTAGCACAGATACGCAGTATTTT
NA	TRBV10-2	NA	TRBJ2-7	CASSAVYEQYF	TGCGCCAGCAGTGCCGTCTACGAGCAGTACTTC
NA	TRBV5-1	TRBD2	TRBJ2-1	CASSLGTSGGIQFF	TGCGCCAGCAGCTTGGGGACTAGCGGGGGAATTCAGTTCTTC
NA	TRBV25-1	TRBD1	TRBJ1-2	CASSADRGANYGYTF	TGTGCCAGCAGTGCGGACAGGGGAGCAAACTATGGCTACACCTTC
once	TRBV3-1/TRBV3-2	NA	TRBJ1-5	CASSRRIPIFHHQPQHF	TGTGCCAGCAGCAGAAGAATTCCCATTTTTCATCATCAGCCCCAGCATTTT
NA	TRBV5-8	TRBD1	TRBJ1-2	CASSVYRDRSYGYTF	TGTGCCAGCAGCGTCTACAGGGACAGAAGCTATGGCTACACCTTC
NA	TRBV28	TRBD2	TRBJ2-7	CASSPPGLADSKQYF	TGTGCCAGCAGTCCTCCGGGACTAGCGGATTCTAAGCAGTACTTC
NA	TRBV3-1/TRBV3-2	NA	TRBJ2-4	CASSQEVDSKNIQYF	TGTGCCAGCAGCCAAGAAGTGGACAGCAAAAACATTCAGTACTTC
NA	TRBV4-2	TRBD1	TRBJ1-1	CASSQPPGQGDTEAFF	TGTGCCAGCAGCCAACCCCCGGGACAGGGAGACACTGAAGCTTTCTTT
NA	TRBV11-3	TRBD2	TRBJ2-1	CASSQRLAGSRNEQFF	TGTGCCAGCAGCCAGCGACTAGCGGGAAGCAGGAATGAGCAGTTCTTC
NA	TRBV4-1	TRBD1	TRBJ2-1	CASSQGSETGYYNEQFF	TGCGCCAGCAGCCAAGGGTCCGAGACAGGGTACTACAATGAGCAGTTCTTC